The rows below give T cell receptor beta chains drawn from one sample of a study of blood T cell repertoires in COVID-19. Sequencing used immunoSEQ multiplex PCR; TCRdb keeps in-frame clones, though not all of them. This sample carries 250,000 to 350,000 clones, about 85% of them seen once, and the ten largest clones take around 1%. Source material: peripheral blood. The receptor source for this set is a human donor with COVID-19, enrolled during active disease. The donor label of this sample is uncertain. Both conserved end residues are part of each CDR3. Each record gives: V gene, D gene, J gene, clone size, CDR3 length, CDR3 protein, CDR3 DNA. The D gene is left open where the match is weak. Clone size appears in some rows only: once, few, many, or a class for an expanded clone.

TRBV29-1	TRBD1	TRBJ2-7	NA	14	CSVEVGQGTGEQYF	TGCAGCGTTGAAGTAGGACAGGGGACGGGCGAGCAGTACTTC
TRBV7-2	TRBD1	TRBJ1-2	NA	18	CASSVTGTGRALNYGYTF	TGTGCCAGCAGCGTTACCGGGACAGGCCGAGCTCTTAACTATGGCTACACCTTC
TRBV6-5	NA	TRBJ1-6	NA	15	CASSYSGQYNSPLHF	TGTGCCAGCAGTTACTCCGGACAGTATAATTCACCCCTCCACTTT
TRBV10-2	TRBD1	TRBJ1-3	NA	16	CASSDSNRGSGNTIYF	TGCGCCAGCAGTGACTCCAACAGGGGAAGTGGAAACACCATATATTTT
TRBV9	TRBD2	TRBJ2-2	NA	16	CASSPRGRANTGELFF	TGTGCCAGCAGCCCCCGCGGGAGGGCGAACACCGGGGAGCTGTTTTTT
TRBV30	NA	TRBJ2-1	NA	14	CASRERLGYNEQFF	TGTGCCTCCAGGGAGAGACTAGGATACAATGAGCAGTTCTTC
TRBV28	TRBD1	TRBJ1-2	NA	16	CASSRGQGAWLGGYTF	TGTGCCAGCAGTCGGGGACAGGGGGCTTGGTTAGGGGGCTACACCTTC
TRBV9	TRBD1	TRBJ1-1	NA	17	CASSVEGRGPLNTEAFF	TGTGCCAGCAGCGTAGAGGGCAGGGGGCCCCTGAACACTGAAGCTTTCTTT
TRBV2	TRBD2	TRBJ2-5	NA	15	CASNIGTSGMETQYF	TGTGCCAGCAATATCGGGACTAGCGGGATGGAGACCCAGTACTTC
TRBV14	NA	TRBJ1-2	NA	14	CASSQDSVSYGYTF	TGTGCCAGCAGCCAAGATAGTGTTAGCTATGGCTACACCTTC
TRBV6-5	NA	TRBJ1-4	NA	14	CASRRRATNEKLFF	TGTGCCAGCAGGCGGAGGGCGACTAATGAAAAACTGTTTTTT
TRBV27	TRBD1	TRBJ1-6	NA	16	CASSYGTGSYNSPLHF	TGTGCCAGCAGTTATGGGACAGGGTCGTATAATTCACCCCTCCACTTT
TRBV6-5	NA	TRBJ1-1	NA	14	CASSYAALSTEAFF	TGTGCCAGCAGTTACGCGGCTTTGTCCACTGAAGCTTTCTTT
TRBV5-4	NA	TRBJ1-1	NA	14	CASSSPTSFTEAFF	TGTGCCAGCAGCTCTCCGACAAGTTTCACTGAAGCTTTCTTT
TRBV12-5	TRBD1	TRBJ1-1	NA	21	CASGGGSGTGVLEVRNTEAFF	TGTGCTAGTGGTGGGGGATCCGGGACAGGGGTTCTCGAGGTAAGGAACACTGAAGCTTTCTTT
TRBV28	TRBD1	TRBJ1-1	NA	13	CASGQGTNTEAFF	TGTGCCAGTGGACAGGGGACGAACACTGAAGCTTTCTTT
TRBV5-1	NA	TRBJ2-6	NA	17	CASSLGRDSSGANVLTF	TGCGCCAGCAGCTTGGGGCGGGATAGCTCTGGGGCCAACGTCCTGACTTTC
TRBV19	TRBD2	TRBJ2-1	NA	18	CASSMVTSGRGSYNEQFF	TGTGCCAGTAGTATGGTCACTAGCGGGAGAGGGTCCTACAATGAGCAGTTCTTC
TRBV19	NA	TRBJ2-1	NA	16	CASSMEGRASYNEQFF	TGTGCCAGTAGTATGGAGGGACGGGCCTCCTACAATGAGCAGTTCTTC
TRBV27	NA	TRBJ1-1	NA	14	CASSLNRVNTEAFF	TGTGCCAGCAGTCTGAACAGGGTGAACACTGAAGCTTTCTTT
TRBV19	NA	TRBJ1-2	NA	14	CASSGHRENYGYTF	TGTGCCAGTAGCGGACACAGGGAGAACTATGGCTACACCTTC
TRBV30	NA	TRBJ1-4	NA	13	CAWKQGPNEKLFF	TGTGCCTGGAAACAGGGCCCTAATGAAAAACTGTTTTTT
TRBV19	NA	TRBJ2-7	few	15	CASSSPGHPSYEQYF	TGTGCCAGTAGTAGTCCGGGACACCCAAGCTACGAGCAGTACTTC
TRBV6-4	NA	TRBJ1-2	NA	14	CASSATQGQDGYTF	TGTGCCAGCAGTGCCACCCAGGGTCAGGATGGCTACACCTTC
TRBV20-1	TRBD1	TRBJ1-1	NA	11	CSGWDSTEAFF	TGCAGTGGCTGGGACAGCACTGAAGCTTTCTTT
TRBV10-3	TRBD2	TRBJ2-7	NA	15	CAIRAGLAGSYEQYF	TGTGCCATCAGAGCGGGACTAGCGGGATCCTACGAGCAGTACTTC
TRBV5-8	NA	TRBJ2-7	few	13	CASSFPVGYEQYF	TGTGCCAGCAGCTTTCCCGTCGGCTACGAGCAGTACTTC
TRBV20-1	NA	TRBJ2-5	NA	12	CSASRGQETQYF	TGCAGTGCTAGTAGGGGCCAAGAGACCCAGTACTTC
TRBV3-1/TRBV3-2	NA	TRBJ1-2	NA	16	CASSHEGWGLNYGYTF	TGTGCCAGCAGCCACGAAGGTTGGGGACTGAACTATGGCTACACCTTC
TRBV12-5	TRBD1	TRBJ2-5	few	16	CASGLGRTGGPETQYF	TGTGCTAGTGGTTTGGGCCGGACAGGGGGACCAGAGACCCAGTACTTC
TRBV19	TRBD1	TRBJ2-3	NA	15	CASSIGTGNTDTQYF	TGTGCCAGTAGTATCGGGACAGGGAACACAGATACGCAGTATTTT
TRBV14	TRBD1	TRBJ1-1	once	14	CASSVRQGGMGAFF	TGTGCCAGCAGCGTTCGACAGGGGGGTATGGGGGCTTTCTTT
TRBV6-5	TRBD1	TRBJ2-1	NA	13	CASTPTGVYEQFF	TGTGCCAGCACCCCGACAGGGGTTTATGAGCAGTTCTTC
TRBV7-2	NA	TRBJ2-2	once	14	CASSQLRSPGELFF	TGTGCCAGCAGCCAACTGAGGAGCCCCGGGGAGCTGTTTTTT
TRBV11-2	NA	TRBJ1-1	NA	13	CASSPRSRTEAFF	TGTGCCAGCAGCCCTCGTTCGAGGACTGAAGCTTTCTTT
TRBV6-6	NA	TRBJ1-5	NA	14	CASSSREGTGPQHF	TGTGCCAGCAGTTCCCGGGAGGGGACTGGGCCCCAGCATTTT
TRBV30	TRBD1	TRBJ2-7	NA	11	CAWSDRDEQYF	TGTGCCTGGAGCGACAGGGACGAGCAGTACTTC
TRBV3-1/TRBV3-2	TRBD1	TRBJ1-2	NA	21	CASSQERLDRALGARGYGYTF	TGTGCCAGCAGCCAAGAGAGGTTGGACAGGGCCCTTGGGGCTCGCGGGTATGGCTACACCTTC
TRBV28	TRBD1	TRBJ1-1	NA	14	CASSEQGANTEAFF	TGTGCCAGCAGCGAACAGGGGGCGAACACTGAAGCTTTCTTT
TRBV30	TRBD1	TRBJ2-2	NA	14	CAGGQGTNTGELFF	TGTGCCGGAGGACAGGGGACGAACACCGGGGAGCTGTTTTTT
TRBV5-5	TRBD2	TRBJ2-1	NA	17	CASSFGLAGVGGNEQFF	TGTGCCAGCAGCTTTGGACTAGCGGGAGTGGGAGGCAATGAGCAGTTCTTC
TRBV6-5	TRBD1	TRBJ2-7	few	13	CASRLTGAGEQYF	TGTGCCAGCAGATTGACAGGGGCTGGCGAGCAGTACTTC
TRBV5-1	NA	TRBJ2-7	once	14	CASSGGTATYEQYF	TGCGCCAGCAGCGGGGGGACAGCGACCTACGAGCAGTACTTC
TRBV30	TRBD2	TRBJ2-1	NA	14	CAWTPAGGLAEQFF	TGTGCCTGGACCCCAGCGGGAGGATTGGCTGAGCAGTTCTTC
TRBV9	TRBD2	TRBJ2-5	NA	15	CASSPGGSAQETQYF	TGTGCCAGCAGCCCCGGCGGGAGCGCACAAGAGACCCAGTACTTC